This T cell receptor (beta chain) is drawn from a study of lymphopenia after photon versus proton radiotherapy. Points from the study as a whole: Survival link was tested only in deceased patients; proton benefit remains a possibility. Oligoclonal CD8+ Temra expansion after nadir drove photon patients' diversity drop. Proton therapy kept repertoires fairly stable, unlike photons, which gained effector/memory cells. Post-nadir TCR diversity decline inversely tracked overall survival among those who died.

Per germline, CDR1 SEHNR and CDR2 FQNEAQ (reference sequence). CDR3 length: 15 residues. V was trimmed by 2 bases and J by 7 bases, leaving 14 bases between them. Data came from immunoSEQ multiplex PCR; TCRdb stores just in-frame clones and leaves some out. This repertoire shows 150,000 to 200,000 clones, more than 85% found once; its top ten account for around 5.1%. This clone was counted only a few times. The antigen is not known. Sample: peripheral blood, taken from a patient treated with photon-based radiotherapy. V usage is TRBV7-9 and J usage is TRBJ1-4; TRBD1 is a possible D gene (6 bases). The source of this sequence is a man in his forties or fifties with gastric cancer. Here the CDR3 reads CASSLLGGAGEKLFF. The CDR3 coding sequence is TGTGCCAGCAGCTTATTGGGGGGCGCGGGTGAAAAACTGTTTTTT.